This entry lists 8 T cell receptor beta chains sequenced from one sample in a study of T cell changes during pregnancy in multiple sclerosis. Assay used: immunoSEQ multiplex PCR; TCRdb lists only in-frame clones, some missing. The sample has fewer than 85,000 clones, about nine tenths seen once. This sample comprised peripheral blood, obtained in the second trimester of pregnancy. These receptors were collected from a female donor with multiple sclerosis, enrolled in a pregnancy study.

The rearrangement joins TRBV19 to TRBJ1-1, with 7 bases that match TRBD1. From germline, CDR1 is LNHDA and CDR2 SQIVND (reference sequence). Unmatched junction bases numbered 2, after V lost 6 bases and J lost 4 bases. The CDR3 covers 12 residues. The CDR3 DNA follows: TGTGCCAGTAGCCCAGGGGGCACTGAAGCTTTCTTT. This translates into CASSPGGTEAFF.

This clone turned up a few times. This chain connects TRBV27 to TRBJ2-1; D not resolved. The V gene's germline CDR1 is MNHEY and CDR2 SMNVEV (reference sequence). CDR3 length equals 12 residues. V shed 2 bases and J shed 9 bases, with 8 bases lying between them. The CDR3 DNA sequence: TGTGCCAGCAGTTTAGGTGGCGGTGAGCAGTTCTTC. Amino acids: CASSLGGGEQFF.

The chain uses TRBV7-2 and TRBJ1-1; a possible D gene is TRBD1 (5 bases). The germline V gene encodes CDR1 SGHTA and CDR2 FQGNSA. V lost 5 bases to trimming and J lost 4 bases, with 11 bases between them. The CDR3 runs 13 residues. This CDR3 reads CASSALGGTEAFF. In nucleotides, the CDR3 is TGTGCCAGCAGCGCCCTGGGGGGCACTGAAGCTTTCTTT. Looking up the rest from reference TRBV7-2 and TRBJ1-1 gives the full variable domain: GAGVSQSPSNKVTEKGKDVELRCDPISGHTALYWYRQSLGQGLEFLIYFQGNSAPDKSGLPSDRFSAERTGGSVSTLTIQRTQQEDSAVYLCASSALGGTEAFFGQGTRLTVV.

This clone ranks as medium-sized (0.01 to 0.1%). This chain links TRBV6-1 with TRBJ1-5, with TRBD1 matching over 9 bases. This CDR3 is built from 15 residues. Per the germline V gene, CDR1 is MNHNS and CDR2 is SASEGT. Trimming at V came to 4 bases and at J to 6 bases, leaving 7 bases not matched to a gene. Here the CDR3 DNA reads TGTGCCAGCAGTGCTGCCGGGACAGGGAGTCAGCCCCAGCATTTT. This gives the protein CASSAAGTGSQPQHF.

The CDR3 is CASSTPGTGLKNTEAFF. The CDR3 nucleotides read TGTGCCAGCAGTACACCCGGGACAGGGCTTAAGAACACTGAAGCTTTCTTT. This chain connects TRBV28 to TRBJ1-1, with 9 bases fitting TRBD1. V shed 5 bases, J shed 1 base, and the junction held 11 bases outside the gene matches. The CDR3 consists of 17 residues. In germline, CDR1 is MDHEN, CDR2 SYDVKM.

This chain uses TRBV19 with TRBJ2-1; D remains unclear. Trimming left V 6 bases short and J 8 bases short, with 8 bases between. CDR1 is LNHDA and CDR2 is SQIVND in the germline V gene (reference sequence). The CDR3 totals 11 residues. In DNA form, the CDR3 reads TGTGCCAGTAGCTTCTCCCATGAGCAGTTCTTC. This gives the protein CASSFSHEQFF.

The V and J genes are TRBV27 and TRBJ2-3, with 12 bases lining up with TRBD2. The J segment lost 3 bases and the V segment lost 3 bases, leaving 7 bases of the junction unmatched. From germline, CDR1 is MNHEY and CDR2 SMNVEV (reference sequence). CDR3 length: 17 amino acids. CDR3 nucleotides: TGTGCCAGCAGTTTCCGACTAGCGGGAGCATGGACAGATACGCAGTATTTT. Its translation is CASSFRLAGAWTDTQYF.

This clone has a single count. The chain has TRBV9 and TRBJ2-2, with 7 bases aligning to TRBD1. The V and J ends lost 3 bases and 5 bases, in that order; junction bases with no gene match: 10. From germline, CDR1 is SGDLS and CDR2 YYNGEE. The CDR3 is made up of 16 amino acids. The CDR3 is CASSAVQGIWTGELFF. CDR3 DNA sequence: TGTGCCAGCAGCGCCGTACAGGGGATCTGGACCGGGGAGCTGTTTTTT.